This T cell receptor (beta chain) came from a study of OX40 agonist ivuxolimab in advanced cancers. On the study more broadly: Cohort: around 79% men, mean age approximately 64, aged about 23 to 80.

Germline lookup yields CDR1 SGHRS and CDR2 YFSETQ. J was trimmed by 0 bases and V by 4 bases; bases with no gene match: 3. CDR3 length equals 16 residues. TCRdb's table, derived via immunoSEQ multiplex PCR, lists solely in-frame clones and lacks some. The sample yields fewer than 70,000 clones, 80% to 90% seen once. The sample in question was CD4+ or CD8+ T cells sorted from blood, obtained in a trial of the OX40 agonist ivuxolimab. The chain recombines TRBV5-1 with TRBJ2-3; 12 nucleotides align to TRBD2. This receptor was identified in an adult with an advanced solid tumor such as melanoma, head and neck, liver or kidney cancer. CDR3 loop: CASSTGTSGSTDTQYF. For the CDR3, the DNA is TGCGCCAGCAGCACAGGGACTAGCGGGAGCACAGATACGCAGTATTTT.